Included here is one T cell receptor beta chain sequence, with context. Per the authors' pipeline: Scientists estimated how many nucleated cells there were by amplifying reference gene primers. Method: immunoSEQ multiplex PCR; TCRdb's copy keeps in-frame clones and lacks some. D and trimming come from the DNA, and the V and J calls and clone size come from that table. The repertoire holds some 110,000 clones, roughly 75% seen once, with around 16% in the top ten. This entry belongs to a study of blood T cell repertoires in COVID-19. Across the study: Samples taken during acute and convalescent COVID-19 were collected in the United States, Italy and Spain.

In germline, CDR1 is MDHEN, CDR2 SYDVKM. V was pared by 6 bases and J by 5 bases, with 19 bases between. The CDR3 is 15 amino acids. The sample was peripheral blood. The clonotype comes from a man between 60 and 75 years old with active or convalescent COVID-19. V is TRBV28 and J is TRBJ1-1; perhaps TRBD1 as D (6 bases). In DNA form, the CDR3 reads TGTGCCAGCAGCCAACTTGGGGGGGCGAGGACTGAAGCTTTCTTT. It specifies CASSQLGGARTEAFF.